This TCR beta chain came from a study of molecular identifiers for immune sequencing clone quantification. As to this clonotype: A read error is possible here, since a much larger clone lies one base away.

Bulk TCR libraries were made with methods that had been previously described and with listed TCR primers. TCRdb fed the PCR reads into MiXCR, producing one record per CDR3 protein. The repertoire consists of more than 450,000 distinct CDR3 sequences, with 25% occurring once and the leading ten covering just over 0.75%. This CDR3 region has 15 residues. Trimming removed 3 bases at V and 8 bases at J, with 17 bases between. The sequence was collected from a human donor in good health. Some libraries in this study had Jurkat cell RNA spiked in. The J gene is TRBJ2-4, the V gene TRBV12-3 or TRBV12-4, with D possibly being TRBD1 (6 bases). The sequenced sample consisted of naive CD8+ T cells from blood, with Jurkat cell RNA spiked in. Subset denoted: FACS-sorted CD8+CD4-CCR7+CD45RA+ naive T cells. The CDR3 nucleotides read TGTGCCAGCAGTTTGGTAGGGGGTGAGGAACACATTCAGTACTTC. Protein product: CASSLVGGEEHIQYF.